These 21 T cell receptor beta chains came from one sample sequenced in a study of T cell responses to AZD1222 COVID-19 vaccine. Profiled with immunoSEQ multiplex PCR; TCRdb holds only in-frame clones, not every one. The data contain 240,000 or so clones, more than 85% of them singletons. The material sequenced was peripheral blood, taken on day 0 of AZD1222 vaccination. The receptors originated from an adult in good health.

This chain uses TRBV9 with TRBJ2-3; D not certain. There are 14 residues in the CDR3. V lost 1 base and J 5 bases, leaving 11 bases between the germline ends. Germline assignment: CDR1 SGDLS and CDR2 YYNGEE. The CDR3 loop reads CASSVLTLGDTQYF. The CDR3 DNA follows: TGTGCCAGCAGCGTATTAACCCTCGGAGATACGCAGTATTTT. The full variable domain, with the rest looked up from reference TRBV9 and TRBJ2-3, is DSGVTQTPKHLITATGQRVTLRCSPRSGDLSVYWYQQSLDQGLQFLIQYYNGEERAKGNILERFSAQQFPDLHSELNLSSLELGDSALYFCASSVLTLGDTQYFGPGTRLTVL.

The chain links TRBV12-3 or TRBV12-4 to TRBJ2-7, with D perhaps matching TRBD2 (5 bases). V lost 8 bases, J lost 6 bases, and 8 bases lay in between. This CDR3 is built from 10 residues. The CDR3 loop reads CASGSPEQYF. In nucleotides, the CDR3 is TGTGCCAGCGGGAGCCCCGAGCAGTACTTC.

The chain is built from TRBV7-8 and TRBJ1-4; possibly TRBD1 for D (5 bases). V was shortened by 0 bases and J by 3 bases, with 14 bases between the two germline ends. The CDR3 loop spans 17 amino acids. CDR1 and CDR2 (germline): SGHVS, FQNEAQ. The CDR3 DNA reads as TGTGCCAGCAGCTTAGCGCGGATGGGGCCTTCTAATGAAAAACTGTTTTTT. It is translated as CASSLARMGPSNEKLFF.

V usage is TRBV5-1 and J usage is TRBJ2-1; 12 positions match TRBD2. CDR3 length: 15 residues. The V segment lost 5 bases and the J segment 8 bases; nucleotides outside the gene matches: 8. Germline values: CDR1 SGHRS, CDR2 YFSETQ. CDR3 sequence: CASRRLAGASHEQFF. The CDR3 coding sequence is TGCGCCAGCAGGCGACTAGCGGGGGCCTCCCATGAGCAGTTCTTC.

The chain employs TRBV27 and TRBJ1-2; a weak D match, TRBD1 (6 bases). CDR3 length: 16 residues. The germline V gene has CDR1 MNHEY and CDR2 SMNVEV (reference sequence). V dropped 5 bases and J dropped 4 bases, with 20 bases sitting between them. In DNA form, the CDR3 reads TGTGCCAGCAGTCACATCTCCGGGGGCGCAGGCTATGGCTACACCTTC. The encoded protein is CASSHISGGAGYGYTF.

The CDR3 protein is CASSERGGAIKTQYF. The CDR3 DNA is TGTGCCAGCAGTGAACGGGGGGGAGCGATAAAGACCCAGTACTTC. The chain employs TRBV2 and TRBJ2-5; 8 bases fit TRBD2. The length of the CDR3 is 15 residues. Germline assignment: CDR1 SNHLY and CDR2 FYNNEI. Losses at the gene ends were 2 bases for V and 6 bases for J; bases not matched to a gene: 8.

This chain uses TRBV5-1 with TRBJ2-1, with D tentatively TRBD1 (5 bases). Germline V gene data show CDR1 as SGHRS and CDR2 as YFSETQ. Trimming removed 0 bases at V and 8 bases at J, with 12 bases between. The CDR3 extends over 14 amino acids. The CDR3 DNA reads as TGCGCCAGCAGCTTGGCCCAGGGATTGGATGAGCAGTTCTTC. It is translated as CASSLAQGLDEQFF.

CDR3: CASMPSGRVVGGPYEQYF. The CDR3 coding sequence is TGTGCCAGCATGCCTAGCGGGAGGGTCGTGGGGGGCCCCTACGAGCAGTACTTC. The chain uses TRBV21-1 and TRBJ2-7; the table names TRBD2, a call not compared with the DNA. TRBV21-1 is flagged as a pseudogene. The CDR3 runs 18 residues.

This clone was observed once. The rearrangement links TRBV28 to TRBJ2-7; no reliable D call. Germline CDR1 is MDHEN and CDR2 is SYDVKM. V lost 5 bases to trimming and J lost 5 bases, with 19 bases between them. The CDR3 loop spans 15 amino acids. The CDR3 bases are TGTGCCAGCAGTCTTGGCGCCCGGCCTCTCGACGAGCAGTACTTC. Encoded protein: CASSLGARPLDEQYF.

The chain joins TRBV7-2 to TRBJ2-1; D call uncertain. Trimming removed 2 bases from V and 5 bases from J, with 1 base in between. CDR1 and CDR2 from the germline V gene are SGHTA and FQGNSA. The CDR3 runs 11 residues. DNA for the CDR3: TGTGCCAGCAGCTTAAACAATGAGCAGTTCTTC. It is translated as CASSLNNEQFF.

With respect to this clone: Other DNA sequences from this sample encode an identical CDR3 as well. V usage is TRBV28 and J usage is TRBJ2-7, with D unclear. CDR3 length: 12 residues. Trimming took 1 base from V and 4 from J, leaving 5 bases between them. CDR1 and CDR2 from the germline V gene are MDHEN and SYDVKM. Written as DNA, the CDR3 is TGTGCCAGCAGTTTATACGGGTACGAGCAGTACTTC. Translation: CASSLYGYEQYF.

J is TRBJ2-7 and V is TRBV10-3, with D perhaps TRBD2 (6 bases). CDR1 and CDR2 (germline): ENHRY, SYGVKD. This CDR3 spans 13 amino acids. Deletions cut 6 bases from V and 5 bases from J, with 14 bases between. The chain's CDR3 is CAIRGRLDHEQYF. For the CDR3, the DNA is TGTGCCATCAGGGGGAGACTAGACCACGAGCAGTACTTC.

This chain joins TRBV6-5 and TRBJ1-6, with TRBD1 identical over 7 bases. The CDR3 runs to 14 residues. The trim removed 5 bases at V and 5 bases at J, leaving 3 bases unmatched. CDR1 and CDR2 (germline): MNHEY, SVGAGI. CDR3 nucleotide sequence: TGTGCCAGCAGTAGGGACAGAAATAATTCACCCCTCCACTTT. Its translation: CASSRDRNNSPLHF.

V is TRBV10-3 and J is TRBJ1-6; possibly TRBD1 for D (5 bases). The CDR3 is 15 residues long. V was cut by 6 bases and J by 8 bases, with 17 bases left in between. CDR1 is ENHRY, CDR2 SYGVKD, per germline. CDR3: CAIRARTNLDSPLHF. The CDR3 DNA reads TGTGCCATCAGGGCCCGGACAAATCTGGATTCACCCCTCCACTTT.

The CDR3 here is CASGSTGYEQYF. CDR3 DNA: TGTGCCAGCGGAAGTACAGGCTACGAGCAGTACTTC. The rearrangement joins TRBV25-1 to TRBJ2-7, with TRBD1 as a possible D gene (5 bases). V was shortened by 8 bases and J by 3 bases, with 11 bases between the two germline ends. The CDR3 is made up of 12 amino acids. The germline CDR1 and CDR2 sequences are MGHDK and SYGVNS.

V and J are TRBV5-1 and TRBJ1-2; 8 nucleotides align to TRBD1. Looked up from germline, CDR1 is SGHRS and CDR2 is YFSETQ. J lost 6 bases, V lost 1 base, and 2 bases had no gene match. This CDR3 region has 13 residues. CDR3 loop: CASSLQGQDGYTF. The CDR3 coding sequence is TGCGCCAGCAGCTTGCAGGGACAGGATGGCTACACCTTC.

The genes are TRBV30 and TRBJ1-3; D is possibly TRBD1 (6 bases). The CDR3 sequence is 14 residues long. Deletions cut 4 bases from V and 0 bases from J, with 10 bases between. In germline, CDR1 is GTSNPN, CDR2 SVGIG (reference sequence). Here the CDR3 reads CAWTQGGSGNTIYF. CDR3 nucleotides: TGTGCCTGGACTCAAGGGGGCTCTGGAAACACCATATATTTT.

CDR3 region: CAISEPDRPSPYEQYF. The CDR3 coding sequence is TGTGCCATCAGTGAACCCGACAGGCCATCTCCCTACGAGCAGTACTTC. V usage is TRBV10-3 and J usage is TRBJ2-7, with D tentatively TRBD1 (6 bases). Trimming pared 3 bases from V and 2 bases from J, leaving 17 bases between. The CDR3 sequence is 16 residues long. Germline-derived CDR1 and CDR2 are ENHRY and SYGVKD.

This chain's CDR3 is CASSPTGTAYEQYF. The CDR3 nucleotides read TGCGCCAGCAGCCCAACAGGGACAGCCTACGAGCAGTACTTC. V gene TRBV5-1 combines with J gene TRBJ2-7, with TRBD1 matching 7 bases. This CDR3 contains 14 residues. The V segment lost 4 bases and the J segment 2 bases; nucleotides outside the gene matches: 6. Per the germline V gene, CDR1 is SGHRS and CDR2 is YFSETQ.

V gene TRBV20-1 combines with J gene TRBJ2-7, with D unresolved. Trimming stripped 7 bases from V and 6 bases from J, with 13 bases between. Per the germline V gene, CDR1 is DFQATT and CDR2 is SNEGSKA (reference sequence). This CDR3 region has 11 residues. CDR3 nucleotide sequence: TGCAGTGACCTTTGGTTGCGCGAGCAGTACTTC. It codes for CSDLWLREQYF.

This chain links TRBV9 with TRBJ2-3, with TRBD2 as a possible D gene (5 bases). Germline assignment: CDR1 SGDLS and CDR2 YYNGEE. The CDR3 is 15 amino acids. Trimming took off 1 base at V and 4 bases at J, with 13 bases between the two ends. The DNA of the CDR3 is TGTGCCAGCAGCGTATCCACCGGGGTGGCAGATACGCAGTATTTT. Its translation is CASSVSTGVADTQYF.